Below, 13 T cell receptor beta chains from the same sample are listed, as sequenced in a study of OX40 agonist ivuxolimab in advanced cancers. Some clones are missing from TCRdb's copy, which holds only in-frame ones; the method was immunoSEQ multiplex PCR. The sample holds approximately 81,000 clones; 70% to 90% are singletons and the top ten take around 0.45%. The sample in question was CD4+ or CD8+ T cells sorted from blood, obtained in a trial of the OX40 agonist ivuxolimab. Receptors originate from an adult with an advanced solid tumor such as melanoma, head and neck, liver or kidney cancer.

The chain links TRBV19 to TRBJ2-3, with D tentatively TRBD2 (6 bases). The V gene lost 2 bases and the J gene lost 5 bases, with 17 bases spanning the gap. Germline V gene lookup returns CDR1 LNHDA and CDR2 SQIVND (reference sequence). This CDR3 has 16 amino acids. As DNA, the CDR3 is TGTGCCAGTAGTATACAAGCCAGCGTGGGAGGAGATACGCAGTATTTT. Translation: CASSIQASVGGDTQYF. Supplemented by reference TRBV19 and TRBJ2-3, the full variable domain reads DGGITQSPKYLFRKEGQNVTLSCEQNLNHDAMYWYRQDPGQGLRLIYYSQIVNDFQKGDIAEGYSVSREKKESFPLTVTSAQKNPTAFYLCASSIQASVGGDTQYFGPGTRLTVL.

This rearrangement joins TRBV7-3 to TRBJ2-5, with D unresolved. Trimming took off 6 bases at V and 4 bases at J, with 9 bases between the two ends. The germline V gene has CDR1 SGHTA and CDR2 FQGTGA. The CDR3 has 12 residues. In nucleotides, the CDR3 is TGTGCCAGCAGTTCAGTGGGAGAGACCCAGTACTTC. Its protein product is CASSSVGETQYF.

The chain uses TRBV5-1 and TRBJ1-1; D unresolved. V was cut by 0 bases and J by 2 bases, with 8 bases left in between. CDR1 and CDR2 (germline): SGHRS, YFSETQ. This CDR3 spans 14 amino acids. CDR3 DNA sequence: TGCGCCAGCAGCTTGGTAGGGTCAAACACTGAAGCTTTCTTT. Translated: CASSLVGSNTEAFF.

This clone came up a few times. The V and J genes are TRBV7-3 and TRBJ2-1; a possible D gene is TRBD1 (7 bases). The germline V and J ends were trimmed by 5 bases and 0 bases, with 17 bases remaining between them. Germline CDR1 reads SGHTA; CDR2 reads FQGTGA. This CDR3 contains 17 residues. CDR3 in DNA: TGTGCCAGCAGCATTAGCCGACAGGGAGGCTCCTACAATGAGCAGTTCTTC. It specifies CASSISRQGGSYNEQFF.

The chain employs TRBV18 and TRBJ2-3, with 10 bases fitting TRBD2. This CDR3 region has 15 residues. CDR1 is KGHSH, CDR2 LQKENI, per germline. Germline trimming cut 5 bases from V and 14 bases from J; bases unmatched to any gene: 16. The CDR3 region has the DNA TGTGCCAGCTCATACGGACTAGCGGACTTGGGGCGGGCGTATTTT. Translating gives CASSYGLADLGRAYF.

The CDR3 loop reads CASSVAQSLGDEQFF. The CDR3 DNA is TGTGCCAGCAGCGTAGCTCAGAGTTTAGGCGATGAGCAGTTCTTC. The chain combines TRBV9 with TRBJ2-1, with unresolved D. CDR1 and CDR2 (germline): SGDLS, YYNGEE. V lost 0 bases and J 8 bases, leaving 15 bases between the germline ends. The CDR3 is 15 amino acids.

This clone was seen a handful of times. J is TRBJ1-2 and V is TRBV9; D unresolved. The germline V gene has CDR1 SGDLS and CDR2 YYNGEE. The V gene lost 4 bases and the J gene lost 5 bases, with 18 bases spanning the gap. The CDR3 consists of 15 residues. CDR3 loop: CASSPYRAEAYGYTF. The CDR3 region has the DNA TGTGCCAGCAGCCCCTATCGGGCAGAAGCTTATGGCTACACCTTC.

The rearrangement joins TRBV28 to TRBJ2-1; tentative D call: TRBD1 (6 bases). CDR3 length: 13 amino acids. Germline V lookup: CDR1 MDHEN, CDR2 SYDVKM. With 7 bases removed from V and 6 bases from J, the gap between germline ends came to 13 bases. CDR3 sequence: CASTAAGVNEQFF. CDR3 nucleotides: TGTGCCAGCACCGCGGCAGGGGTCAATGAGCAGTTCTTC. Full variable domain (rest looked up from reference TRBV28 and TRBJ2-1): DVKVTQSSRYLVKRTGEKVFLECVQDMDHENMFWYRQDPGLGLRLIYFSYDVKMKEKGDIPEGYSVSREKKERFSLILESASTNQTSMYLCASTAAGVNEQFFGPGTRLTVL.

V and J are TRBV29-1 and TRBJ1-5; 7 nucleotides match TRBD1. Per the germline V gene, CDR1 is SQVTM and CDR2 is ANQGSEA. The junction had 8 bases not matched to a gene; V was cut back by 6 bases and J by 3 bases. This CDR3 comprises 14 residues. The CDR3 bases are TGCAGCGTGAGACAGGGAGGGTCCAATCAGCCCCAGCATTTT. It yields the protein CSVRQGGSNQPQHF.

This clone was recorded a few times. The chain links TRBV5-1 to TRBJ1-5; D is perhaps TRBD1 (5 bases). Germline V gene sequence: CDR1 SGHRS, CDR2 YFSETQ. Trimming removed 2 bases at V and 3 bases at J, with 6 bases between. The CDR3 runs to 13 residues. The CDR3 DNA follows: TGCGCCAGCAGCTTAGGGGACAATCAGCCCCAGCATTTT. Amino acid sequence: CASSLGDNQPQHF.

V is TRBV6-6 and J is TRBJ1-5, with TRBD1 as a possible D gene (5 bases). This CDR3 region has 11 residues. Trimming cost V 10 bases and J 4 bases, with 8 bases left between them. Germline lookup yields CDR1 MNHNY and CDR2 SVGAGI (reference sequence). The CDR3 sequence: CATRDNQPQHF. In DNA form, the CDR3 reads TGTGCCACCAGGGATAATCAGCCCCAGCATTTT.

CDR3 nucleotides: TGTGCCAGCAGCCGGTTAATTGGGGGCACCGGGGAGCTGTTTTTT. Amino acids: CASSRLIGGTGELFF. The chain is built from TRBV9 and TRBJ2-2; D tentatively fits TRBD1 or TRBD2 (5 bases each). Trimming left V 4 bases short and J 4 bases short, with 14 bases between. Germline V gene lookup returns CDR1 SGDLS and CDR2 YYNGEE. The CDR3 runs to 15 residues.

The chain couples TRBV29-1 to TRBJ1-2; 8 bases line up with TRBD1. CDR3 length: 13 residues. Losses at the gene ends were 4 bases for V and 8 bases for J; bases not matched to a gene: 9. Germline CDR1 reads SQVTM; CDR2 reads ANQGSEA. The CDR3 loop is CSVGGGQGYGYTF. CDR3 sequence (DNA): TGCAGCGTTGGGGGTGGACAGGGCTACGGCTACACCTTC.